This paragraph reports one T cell receptor beta chain. This clonotype was detected only once. This receptor's antigen is unknown. Qualities for individual bases were not recorded, and no much larger clone is one base off. Just one read gives weak support. The data are from a study of esophageal squamous cell carcinoma under preoperative chemotherapy (dated by TCRdb to between 2017 and 2018). At the level of the whole study: TCR repertoires were profiled in both peripheral blood T cells and tumor-infiltrating lymphocytes. The study examined the effect of paclitaxel-nedaplatin chemotherapy on T-cell receptor repertoires in patients with esophageal squamous cell carcinoma. A few patients with primary esophageal squamous cell carcinoma were included in the cohort. Repertoires were compared between samples taken before and after paclitaxel-nedaplatin therapy. Overall results and qualifications from the work: Rather than arising solely from local clonal changes, post-treatment tumor-infiltrating lymphocytes appeared to come partly from peripheral T cells that migrated into the tumor. Clonotype frequencies shifted immediately and substantially under paclitaxel-nedaplatin therapy, and abundant clones were more likely to contract than to amplify. Only four or five patients with esophageal squamous cell carcinoma were analyzed, making for a small cohort. After chemotherapy, TCR diversity rose significantly in peripheral T cells, but this increase was not seen in tumor-infiltrating lymphocytes.

Library construction relied on PCR. Reads for this sample came from a HiSeq X Ten. High-throughput sequencing was used to characterize the TCR repertoires. The raw public reads went through TCRdb reprocessing: fastp at Q25, MiXCR clone calling, in-frame beta chains kept. Each CDR3 protein gets just one entry, which takes the most common genes and DNA from the rows behind it. This sample is represented by about 16,000 distinct CDR3 sequences; nearly 50% of them were singletons. In total, the top ten clones hold over 25% of the sample. Inclusive of the bounding cysteine and phenylalanine, the CDR3 is 15 residues long. The sequence is cut down to CDR3 DNA, 45 bases in frame from base 1. The germline V gene gives CDR1 as SGHTA and CDR2 as FQGNSA. V loses 5 bases of germline sequence and J loses 10 bases, and the interval between the two ends is 22 bases. Interpreted using the paper, the time point label stands for: before preoperative PTX-NDP chemotherapy. Paclitaxel-nedaplatin was administered to patients as preoperative chemotherapy before surgery.

This clonotype was sampled from a human donor with esophageal squamous cell carcinoma. The donor label of this sample is uncertain. Recombination linked TRBV7-2 to TRBJ2-3; a tentative D call is TRBD2 (6 bases match). The sample here was taken from a patient given preoperative chemotherapy. The base sequence is TGTGCCAGCAGCCCCGGGGGTTTGGGCACCGGGGCGCAGTATTTT. This gives the protein CASSPGGLGTGAQYF.